This TCR beta chain was captured in a study of T cell repertoires in cytomegalovirus infection. Study-level information: The authors relied on CMV epitopes, both recently identified HLA-C-restricted and well-studied HLA-B-restricted. Study-level results: Identification of carriers of CMV plus the relevant HLA was performed using cumulative public TCR beta family frequency. The response measured ex vivo was dominated by TCR beta clonotypes (HLA-C-restricted and CMV-specific).

A note on this clonotype: Its antigen remains unidentified.

From the reads, TCRdb called clonotypes with MiXCR, one entry per CDR3 protein. The sample carries around 300,000 distinct CDR3 sequences, about 20% recorded once. The receptor was derived from a human donor in good health (CMV status not recorded). Some clones in this sample may be carry-over from other donors' samples. The sequenced sample was cultured PBMCs, obtained from culture after CMV antigen stimulation.

CDR3 in amino acids: CASSLLTGGSTQYF. CDR3 DNA sequence: TGTGCCAGCAGCTTGCTGACCGGGGGGTCGACCCAGTACTTC. The chain links TRBV14 to TRBJ2-5, with TRBD2 identical over 7 bases. With 5 bases clipped from V and 7 bases from J, the junction kept 10 bases outside the gene matches. The CDR3 is 14 amino acids. The germline CDR1 and CDR2 sequences are SGHDN and FVKESK.